The clone carrying this T cell receptor beta chain has only a few counts. Per germline, CDR1 DFQATT and CDR2 SNEGSKA (reference sequence). There are 11 residues in the CDR3. V lost 6 bases to trimming and J lost 6 bases; unmatched junction nucleotides: 4. This entry belongs to a study of blood T cell repertoires in COVID-19. TCRdb keeps only in-frame clones here, not all; method: immunoSEQ multiplex PCR. The sample has approximately 69,000 clones, under 85% seen once; the top ten hold approximately 17%. The V and J genes are TRBV20-1 and TRBJ1-1; TRBD1 matches at 7 bases. The source material was peripheral blood. This TCR derives from a man aged 55 to 70 with acute or convalescent COVID-19. The CDR3 nucleotides read TGCAGTGCAAACAGGGGCGCTGAAGCTTTCTTT. Translated: CSANRGAEAFF.